This TCR beta chain was sequenced during a study of patients and donors after allogeneic stem cell transplantation (TCRdb year 2020). CDR1 DFQATT and CDR2 SNEGSKA are derived from the germline V gene (reference sequence). Including the terminal cysteine and phenylalanine, the CDR3 comprises 13 residues. The DNA shown is the 39-base CDR3, in frame from base 1. V drops 6 bases and J drops 7 bases, leaving 16 bases in between. The method behind the library was RT-PCR. The listed sequencing device is NextSeq 550. TCRdb reanalyzed the raw reads on its own, using fastp at Q25 for trimming and MiXCR for clone calling, and kept in-frame beta chains. Rows with a matching CDR3 protein are joined into one entry that keeps the most common DNA and genes. The sample has tens of thousands of distinct CDR3 sequences on record, about 5% of them singletons. Less than 3% of the sample is taken by the ten largest. This clonotype showed up many times. The target of this receptor is not known. No quality values exist for individual bases; no much larger clone is one base distant.

The TCR comes from a human donor who was either an allogeneic HSCT recipient or a stem cell or donor lymphocyte infusion donor (not recorded which). It is not recorded whose cells these are; they may come from a transplant donor. Sequences were obtained from blood, either unsorted or a sorted T cell fraction (not recorded which). The chain uses TRBV20-1 and TRBJ2-1; the D region possibly corresponds to TRBD2 (6 bases align). The base sequence is TGCAGTGCCTCATGGGGAGGAAAGAATGAGCAGTTCTTC. Its translation reads: CSASWGGKNEQFF.